Below, 27 T cell receptor beta chains from the same sample are listed, as sequenced in a study of blood T cell repertoires in COVID-19. Profiled with immunoSEQ multiplex PCR; TCRdb holds only in-frame clones, not every one. This table holds 180,000 or so clones, about 85% found once. The sequencing sample was made of peripheral blood. These receptor sequences come from a woman aged 30 to 39 with active or convalescent COVID-19.

The chain carries TRBV15 and TRBJ1-2; unclear D gene. V was trimmed by 3 bases and J by 0 bases, leaving 11 bases between them. CDR3 length: 15 amino acids. The germline V gene has CDR1 LNHNV and CDR2 YYDKDF (reference sequence). The CDR3 nucleotides are TGTGCCACCAGCAGTACCAGGCAGGCTAACTATGGCTACACCTTC. This codes for CATSSTRQANYGYTF.

This chain links TRBV11-2 with TRBJ1-6; D is ambiguous. CDR3 length: 16 residues. Germline CDR1 reads SGHAT; CDR2 reads FQNNGV. Trimming took off 0 bases at V and 0 bases at J, with 6 bases between the two ends. Here the CDR3 reads CASSLDRSSYNSPLHF. CDR3 in DNA: TGTGCCAGCAGCTTAGATCGGAGCTCCTATAATTCACCCCTCCACTTT. Looking up the rest from reference TRBV11-2 and TRBJ1-6 gives the full variable domain: EAGVAQSPRYKIIEKRQSVAFWCNPISGHATLYWYQQILGQGPKLLIQFQNNGVVDDSQLPKDRFSAERLKGVDSTLKIQPAKLEDSAVYLCASSLDRSSYNSPLHFGNGTRLTVT.

V and J are TRBV5-1 and TRBJ2-1; 11 nucleotides agree with TRBD2. The trim removed 0 bases at V and 6 bases at J, leaving 8 bases unmatched. From germline, CDR1 is SGHRS and CDR2 YFSETQ. The CDR3 consists of 17 residues. In nucleotides, the CDR3 is TGCGCCAGCAGCTTGGCCTTACTAGCGGGAGCACCCAATGAGCAGTTCTTC. Its protein product is CASSLALLAGAPNEQFF.

The CDR3 DNA sequence: TGTGCCAGCTCCGTCTCTTCCGGGGAGCTGTTTTTT. Translated, it gives CASSVSSGELFF. The V gene is TRBV13, the J gene TRBJ2-2, with no clear D. The CDR3 extends over 12 amino acids. Germline V lookup: CDR1 PRHDT, CDR2 FYEKMQ (reference sequence). V lost 8 bases to trimming and J lost 6 bases, with 10 bases between them.

This clone came up once. The gene calls are TRBV3-1 (or the pseudogene TRBV3-2) and TRBJ1-1; D is perhaps TRBD1 (6 bases). The V end lost 5 bases, the J end lost 0 bases, and 19 bases lay between the germline ends. This CDR3 spans 17 amino acids. Germline values: CDR1 LGHDT, CDR2 YNNKEL (reference sequence). Written as DNA, the CDR3 is TGTGCCAGCAGCTACTGGAGAGGGGGAGACATGAACACTGAAGCTTTCTTT. Encoded protein: CASSYWRGGDMNTEAFF.

The rearrangement links TRBV11-2 to TRBJ1-1, with D possibly matching TRBD1 (6 bases). The germline gives CDR1 SGHAT, CDR2 FQNNGV. V lost 2 bases and J lost 3, with 10 bases in between. The CDR3 sequence is 14 residues long. This chain's CDR3 is CASSLNGGDTEAFF. Here the CDR3 DNA reads TGTGCCAGCAGCTTAAATGGGGGCGACACTGAAGCTTTCTTT.

In the case of this clone: A junction boundary mismatches the germline segment, possibly from a read error. This rearrangement joins TRBV10-3 to TRBJ2-7, with 9 bases aligning to TRBD1. The CDR3 consists of 15 residues. CDR1 is ENHRY, CDR2 SYGVKD, per germline. The CDR3 sequence: CAISVDRGSFYERYF. As DNA, the CDR3 is TGTGCCATCAGTGTTGACAGGGGGTCGTTCTACGAGCGGTACTTC.

Concerning this clone itself: One end of the junction is discordant with germline, which a read error may explain. The chain recombines TRBV28 with TRBJ2-2; 8 positions match TRBD1. Germline CDR1 is MDHEN and CDR2 is SYDVKM. The CDR3 runs to 12 residues. CDR3 sequence: CASRGPGGELFF. The CDR3 DNA reads as TGTGCGAGCAGGGGGCCGGGCGGGGAGCTGTTTTTT.

J is TRBJ1-4 and V is TRBV2, with TRBD1 matching 9 bases. This CDR3 region has 15 residues. Germline CDR1 reads SNHLY; CDR2 reads FYNNEI. V was pared by 8 bases and J by 8 bases, with 12 bases of the junction left unmatched. In DNA, the CDR3 is TGTGCCAGCTTCCCCCCGGGACAGGGAGACGAAAAACTGTTTTTT. Its translation: CASFPPGQGDEKLFF.

In DNA, the CDR3 is TGTGCCAGCAGCTTGGTGGGGACTAGCGGCCGACAAGAGCAGTACTTC. Protein product: CASSLVGTSGRQEQYF. V is TRBV5-4 and J is TRBJ2-7, with TRBD2 identical over 11 bases. Germline CDR1 reads SGHNT; CDR2 reads YYREEE (reference sequence). This CDR3 is 16 amino acids long. V shed 0 bases, J shed 7 bases, and the junction held 9 bases outside the gene matches. The full variable domain, its missing parts supplied by reference TRBV5-4 and TRBJ2-7, is ETGVTQSPTHLIKTRGQQVTLRCSSQSGHNTVSWYQQALGQGPQFIFQYYREEENGRGNFPPRFSGLQFPNYSSELNVNALELDDSALYLCASSLVGTSGRQEQYFGPGTRLTVT.

This chain links TRBV9 with TRBJ1-3; D is ambiguous. The CDR3 has 15 residues. Trimming pared 0 bases from V and 7 bases from J, leaving 14 bases between. CDR1 and CDR2 from the germline V gene are SGDLS and YYNGEE. The CDR3, as DNA: TGTGCCAGCAGCGTAGATAATCGGGGTTGGAACACCATATATTTT. Translated, it gives CASSVDNRGWNTIYF.

The chain links TRBV9 to TRBJ2-7; 8 bases align to TRBD1. Per germline, CDR1 SGDLS and CDR2 YYNGEE. The CDR3 is 13 amino acids. The V segment lost 4 bases and the J segment 7 bases; nucleotides outside the gene matches: 7. The CDR3 loop is CASSPGTGQEQYF. The CDR3 region has the DNA TGTGCCAGCAGCCCGGGGACAGGTCAAGAGCAGTACTTC.

This CDR3 is CASQGGNEQFF. The DNA of the CDR3 is TGCGCCAGTCAGGGGGGCAATGAGCAGTTCTTC. The rearrangement links TRBV5-1 to TRBJ2-1, with a weak D call TRBD1 (7 bases). The germline V gene encodes CDR1 SGHRS and CDR2 YFSETQ. Between the trimmed V and J ends, which lost 8 bases and 6 bases, there was a span of 9 bases. The CDR3 is 11 residues long.

The chain links TRBV10-2 to TRBJ1-2, with D perhaps matching TRBD1 (5 bases). The V end lost 6 bases, the J end lost 5 bases, and 19 bases lay between the germline ends. The germline V gene has CDR1 WSHSY and CDR2 SAAADI. The CDR3 covers 15 residues. The CDR3 coding sequence is TGCGCCAGCAGCCCTATGGACACCCAGGGATATGGCTACACCTTC. As protein: CASSPMDTQGYGYTF.

This chain joins TRBV3-1 (or the pseudogene TRBV3-2) and TRBJ1-2; D gene ambiguous. Germline assignment: CDR1 LGHDT and CDR2 YNNKEL (reference sequence). The CDR3 loop spans 15 amino acids. Trimming took off 0 bases at V and 4 bases at J, with 12 bases between the two ends. CDR3 sequence reads: CASSQEIPTIYGYTF. The CDR3 DNA is TGTGCCAGCAGCCAAGAAATCCCAACAATCTATGGCTACACCTTC.

This rearrangement joins TRBV28 to TRBJ2-3; TRBD2 matches at 7 bases. CDR1 MDHEN and CDR2 SYDVKM come from the germline V gene. V was pared by 2 bases and J by 2 bases, with 1 base of the junction left unmatched. CDR3 length equals 14 residues. The CDR3 is CASSLSGITDTQYF. CDR3 nucleotides: TGTGCCAGCAGTTTAAGCGGGATCACAGATACGCAGTATTTT.

The chain joins TRBV19 to TRBJ2-5; tentatively, D is TRBD2 (6 bases). The CDR3 runs to 15 residues. The germline V and J ends were trimmed by 0 bases and 1 base, with 9 bases remaining between them. Per the germline V gene, CDR1 is LNHDA and CDR2 is SQIVND (reference sequence). The CDR3 spells CASSIDGGTQETQYF. The CDR3 DNA sequence: TGTGCCAGTAGTATAGATGGCGGGACCCAAGAGACCCAGTACTTC. Supplemented by reference TRBV19 and TRBJ2-5, the full variable domain reads DGGITQSPKYLFRKEGQNVTLSCEQNLNHDAMYWYRQDPGQGLRLIYYSQIVNDFQKGDIAEGYSVSREKKESFPLTVTSAQKNPTAFYLCASSIDGGTQETQYFGPGTRLLVL.

The chain carries TRBV4-1 and TRBJ2-7; the match to TRBD2 covers 13 bases. This CDR3 spans 20 amino acids. Germline loops: CDR1 MGHRA, CDR2 YSYEKL. J lost 6 bases, V lost 7 bases, and 24 bases had no gene match. DNA for the CDR3: TGCGCCAGCAACCGAGGTGGGTTAGCCACAACTAGCGGGGGGGTGGGCGAGCAGTACTTC. Its protein is CASNRGGLATTSGGVGEQYF.

This rearrangement joins TRBV27 to TRBJ1-3; 9 positions match TRBD1. The germline V gene encodes CDR1 MNHEY and CDR2 SMNVEV (reference sequence). The CDR3 consists of 15 residues. V shed 5 bases and J 3 bases; nucleotides not matched to a gene: 5. The CDR3 region has the DNA TGTGCCAGCAGTCCACAGGGGGCGCTTGGAAACACCATATATTTT. Translated, it gives CASSPQGALGNTIYF.

DNA for the CDR3: TGTGCCAGCAGCCTATTACTAGCGGGGGGGGAGACCCAGTACTTC. It encodes CASSLLLAGGETQYF. This chain links TRBV7-8 with TRBJ2-5; 13 nucleotides agree with TRBD2. Germline V gene lookup returns CDR1 SGHVS and CDR2 FQNEAQ. CDR3 length: 15 amino acids. The junction had 5 bases not matched to a gene; V was cut back by 5 bases and J by 5 bases.

The J gene is TRBJ1-1, the V gene TRBV5-1, with a weak D call TRBD1 (5 bases). This CDR3 has 14 amino acids. Germline assignment: CDR1 SGHRS and CDR2 YFSETQ. The V gene lost 0 bases and the J gene lost 3 bases, with 9 bases spanning the gap. Written as DNA, the CDR3 is TGCGCCAGCAGCTTGGCACCGGGGGACACTGAAGCTTTCTTT. It codes for CASSLAPGDTEAFF.

This chain links TRBV3-1 (or the pseudogene TRBV3-2) with TRBJ2-7; D is uncertain. Trimming pared 0 bases from V and 7 bases from J, leaving 16 bases between. The germline CDR1 and CDR2 sequences are LGHDT and YNNKEL (reference sequence). This CDR3 spans 15 amino acids. The CDR3 DNA sequence: TGTGCCAGCAGCCAAGATTTCTCCCCATCGAGGGAGCAGTACTTC. Translated, it gives CASSQDFSPSREQYF.

This rearrangement joins TRBV28 to TRBJ2-1, with D possibly TRBD2 on 6 matching bases. Trimming left V 4 bases short and J 2 bases short, with 12 bases between. There are 15 residues in the CDR3. Germline lookup yields CDR1 MDHEN and CDR2 SYDVKM. The CDR3 nucleotides read TGTGCCAGCAGTTGGTCTAGCGAGACCTACAATGAGCAGTTCTTC. The encoded protein is CASSWSSETYNEQFF.

CDR3 nucleotide sequence: TGTGCCTGGAGTCTCCACAAGGACAGGGCCACTGAAGCTTTCTTT. Translation: CAWSLHKDRATEAFF. The chain uses TRBV30 and TRBJ1-1; 8 bases fit TRBD1. The CDR3 runs to 15 residues. The J segment lost 4 bases and the V segment lost 2 bases, leaving 9 bases of the junction unmatched. The germline gives CDR1 GTSNPN, CDR2 SVGIG (reference sequence).

This clone was counted a single time. The CDR3 reads CAWRLGGPNTEAFF. In DNA form, the CDR3 reads TGTGCCTGGAGGCTGGGGGGGCCGAACACTGAAGCTTTCTTT. This sequence joins TRBV30 and TRBJ1-1; maybe TRBD1 (6 bases). Trimming stripped 3 bases from V and 1 base from J, with 12 bases between. The CDR3 contains 14 residues. Per germline, CDR1 GTSNPN and CDR2 SVGIG (reference sequence).

The J gene is TRBJ2-1, the V gene TRBV28; 9 nucleotides line up with TRBD1. Germline V gene sequence: CDR1 MDHEN, CDR2 SYDVKM. The CDR3 has 16 residues. V lost 5 bases and J lost 5; bases outside the gene matches: 10. The CDR3 bases are TGTGCCAGCAGTCCCCAGGGGACAGGGCACCACAATGAGCAGTTCTTC. It yields the protein CASSPQGTGHHNEQFF. Full variable domain (outside the CDR3, taken from reference TRBV28 and TRBJ2-1): DVKVTQSSRYLVKRTGEKVFLECVQDMDHENMFWYRQDPGLGLRLIYFSYDVKMKEKGDIPEGYSVSREKKERFSLILESASTNQTSMYLCASSPQGTGHHNEQFFGPGTRLTVL.

The chain joins TRBV4-1 to TRBJ2-5; D possibly corresponds to TRBD2 (5 bases). Germline V lookup: CDR1 MGHRA, CDR2 YSYEKL. V was pared by 2 bases and J by 5 bases, with 15 bases between. This CDR3 has 15 residues. The CDR3 coding sequence is TGCGCCAGCAGCCAATTCGTCGGGAAGAGGGAGACCCAGTACTTC. It codes for CASSQFVGKRETQYF.